The 19 T cell receptor beta chains below were found in one sample sequenced in a study of cytomegalovirus exposure and HLA in healthy donors. The PCR had 60 Vbeta and 13 Jbeta primers. Produced via immunoSEQ multiplex PCR; TCRdb's table is partial and in-frame only. The sample shows 130,000 or so clones, around 80% of them seen only once. Sequences were obtained from PBMCs. These receptors were obtained from a man aged 18-30 years in good health and CMV-seropositive.

The chain has TRBV27 and TRBJ1-3, with 7 bases matching TRBD1. Losses at the gene ends were 4 bases for V and 1 base for J; bases not matched to a gene: 7. Germline V lookup: CDR1 MNHEY, CDR2 SMNVEV (reference sequence). This CDR3 is 16 amino acids long. DNA for the CDR3: TGTGCCAGCAGTTCCGGGACAGCGTTATCTGGAAACACCATATATTTT. It codes for CASSSGTALSGNTIYF.

The gene calls are TRBV13 and TRBJ2-2; the match to TRBD2 covers 8 bases. The CDR3 is 14 residues long. Germline V gives CDR1 PRHDT, CDR2 FYEKMQ (reference sequence). V gave up 6 bases and J gave up 5 bases; unmatched junction bases: 5. The CDR3 DNA sequence: TGTGCCAGCAGGGGACTAGGGGGGACCGGGGAGCTGTTTTTT. Translated, it gives CASRGLGGTGELFF. The full variable domain, its missing parts supplied by reference TRBV13 and TRBJ2-2, is AAGVIQSPRHLIKEKRETATLKCYPIPRHDTVYWYQQGPGQDPQFLISFYEKMQSDKGSIPDRFSAQQFSDYHSELNMSSLELGDSALYFCASRGLGGTGELFFGEGSRLTVL.

This clone was counted a single time. The chain joins TRBV4-1 to TRBJ2-3, with TRBD2 matching 10 bases. This CDR3 region has 18 residues. Germline assignment: CDR1 MGHRA and CDR2 YSYEKL. J gave up 3 bases and V 2 bases, and 11 bases lay outside the gene matches. The CDR3 DNA follows: TGCGCCAGCAGCCAAAGGGCTAGCGGGAGAGGAGGGACAGATACGCAGTATTTT. Residues: CASSQRASGRGGTDTQYF.

The rearrangement joins TRBV4-1 to TRBJ1-5, with a tentative D call TRBD1 (5 bases). V was clipped by 4 bases and J by 0 bases, with 10 bases between them. The germline V gene has CDR1 MGHRA and CDR2 YSYEKL. The CDR3 extends over 15 amino acids. The CDR3, as DNA: TGCGCCAGCAGCCGAACAGGCGATAGCAATCAGCCCCAGCATTTT. Protein sequence: CASSRTGDSNQPQHF.

The chain is built from TRBV5-1 and TRBJ2-1, with a possible D match to TRBD1 (5 bases). Per the germline V gene, CDR1 is SGHRS and CDR2 is YFSETQ. V was clipped by 2 bases and J by 7 bases, with 10 bases between them. CDR3 length equals 13 residues. The CDR3 here is CASSFYPGNEQFF. CDR3 in DNA: TGCGCCAGCAGCTTCTACCCAGGGAATGAGCAGTTCTTC.

J is TRBJ1-3 and V is TRBV13; 8 bases are a match to TRBD1. This CDR3 spans 15 amino acids. In germline, CDR1 is PRHDT, CDR2 FYEKMQ (reference sequence). The ends lost 5 bases at V and 4 bases at J; junction bases unmatched: 7. The CDR3 nucleotides are TGTGCCAGCAGCGCGTTGACAGGGGCCGGAAACACCATATATTTT. This sequence encodes CASSALTGAGNTIYF.

The gene calls are TRBV12-5 and TRBJ2-3; TRBD2 matches 8 bases. CDR3 length: 14 amino acids. V lost 3 bases and J lost 6; bases outside the gene matches: 5. Germline loops: CDR1 LGHNT, CDR2 FRNRAP. CDR3 amino acids: CASGLEAGVDTQYF. The DNA of the CDR3 is TGTGCTAGTGGTTTAGAAGCGGGAGTGGATACGCAGTATTTT.

The chain links TRBV15 to TRBJ2-7; 9 nucleotides match TRBD1. The junction had 8 bases not matched to a gene; V was cut back by 5 bases and J by 3 bases. Germline V gene sequence: CDR1 LNHNV, CDR2 YYDKDF (reference sequence). The CDR3 contains 15 residues. The CDR3 here is CATSVPGTGFYEQYF. The CDR3 bases are TGTGCCACCAGCGTGCCCGGGACAGGGTTCTACGAGCAGTACTTC. The whole variable domain, remainder taken from reference TRBV15 and TRBJ2-7, is DAMVIQNPRYQVTQFGKPVTLSCSQTLNHNVMYWYQQKSSQAPKLLFHYYDKDFNNEADTPDNFQSRRPNTSFCFLDIRSPGLGDTAMYLCATSVPGTGFYEQYFGPGTRLTVT.

This rearrangement joins TRBV10-3 to TRBJ1-1; 9 bases line up with TRBD1. The CDR3 length is 20 residues. Germline CDR1 reads ENHRY; CDR2 reads SYGVKD. V lost 3 bases, J lost 3 bases, and 20 bases stayed unmatched. In nucleotides, the CDR3 is TGTGCCATCAGTGATCCGAGGCTCGGGACAGGGCCGTTGGAGGACACTGAAGCTTTCTTT. It specifies CAISDPRLGTGPLEDTEAFF.

The rearrangement uses TRBV6-1 and TRBJ2-1; D remains ambiguous. CDR3 size: 13 residues. V lost 4 bases to trimming and J lost 0 bases, with 4 bases between them. Germline V CDR1 and CDR2: MNHNS, SASEGT. CDR3 in amino acids: CASSVYSYNEQFF. The CDR3 nucleotides are TGTGCCAGCAGTGTATACTCCTACAATGAGCAGTTCTTC.

The genes are TRBV5-6 and TRBJ1-1, with 7 bases lining up with TRBD1. Per the germline V gene, CDR1 is SGHDT and CDR2 is YYEEEE. This CDR3 has 11 amino acids. Losses at the gene ends were 5 bases for V and 7 bases for J; bases not matched to a gene: 2. CDR3 protein: CASSRGREAFF. The DNA of the CDR3 is TGTGCCAGCAGTAGGGGGCGTGAAGCTTTCTTT.

The chain carries TRBV7-6 and TRBJ1-4, with unresolved D. The CDR3 is 16 amino acids. V was trimmed by 4 bases and J by 2 bases, leaving 14 bases between them. The germline V gene encodes CDR1 SGHVS and CDR2 FNYEAQ. This CDR3 is CASSSGVRGTNEKLFF. In DNA, the CDR3 is TGTGCCAGCAGCTCCGGGGTTCGAGGGACTAATGAAAAACTGTTTTTT.

The V gene is TRBV5-1, the J gene TRBJ2-3; possible D gene TRBD2, 6 bases. Germline V gene lookup returns CDR1 SGHRS and CDR2 YFSETQ. The V gene lost 2 bases and the J gene lost 3 bases, with 10 bases spanning the gap. The CDR3 length is 14 residues. Here the CDR3 DNA reads TGCGCCAGCAGCTTCAGTGGAGGGACAGATACGCAGTATTTT. It codes for CASSFSGGTDTQYF.

The chain uses TRBV9 and TRBJ2-7; TRBD2 aligns across 10 bases. The CDR3 sequence is 13 residues long. The trim removed 5 bases at V and 6 bases at J, leaving 5 bases unmatched. Germline V CDR1 and CDR2: SGDLS, YYNGEE. CDR3 protein: CASRSSGSSEQYF. The CDR3, as DNA: TGTGCCAGCAGATCTAGCGGGAGCTCCGAGCAGTACTTC.

The chain has TRBV5-4 and TRBJ2-5, with 7 bases fitting TRBD1. The DNA end is a closer match to TRBJ2-7, so the J assignment may be wrong. Looked up from germline, CDR1 is SGHNT and CDR2 is YYREEE (reference sequence). This CDR3 is built from 14 residues. This chain's CDR3 is CASSTRQGHYEQYF. CDR3 bases: TGTGCCAGCAGCACCCGACAGGGACACTACGAGCAGTACTTC.

The CDR3 DNA is TGCGCCAGCACTCCTCAGGGGATCACCTACAATGAGCAGTTCTTC. Translating gives CASTPQGITYNEQFF. V gene TRBV10-2 combines with J gene TRBJ2-1, with D perhaps matching TRBD1 (6 bases). Trimming left V 7 bases short and J 2 bases short, with 15 bases between. This CDR3 contains 15 residues. Germline lookup yields CDR1 WSHSY and CDR2 SAAADI.

This clone was counted a few times. Distinct nucleotide sequences in the sample also encode this CDR3. CDR3 residues: CASSWVQGDEQYF. The CDR3 DNA reads as TGTGCCAGCAGTTGGGTACAGGGGGACGAGCAGTACTTC. The chain joins TRBV6-6 to TRBJ2-7, with 8 bases matching TRBD1. The CDR3 consists of 13 residues. V was pared by 4 bases and J by 5 bases, with 4 bases of the junction left unmatched. Germline V gene sequence: CDR1 MNHNY, CDR2 SVGAGI (reference sequence).

V gene TRBV28 combines with J gene TRBJ1-5, with TRBD1 matching 8 bases. V lost 2 bases, J lost 3 bases, and 9 bases stayed unmatched. There are 17 residues in the CDR3. Germline-derived CDR1 and CDR2 are MDHEN and SYDVKM. The CDR3 reads CASSLGQGSYNNQPQHF. DNA of the CDR3: TGTGCCAGCAGTTTAGGACAGGGAAGTTACAACAATCAGCCCCAGCATTTT.

The rearrangement links TRBV5-6 to TRBJ2-6, with a possible D match to TRBD2 (6 bases). The germline V and J ends were trimmed by 2 bases and 2 bases, with 8 bases remaining between them. Looked up from germline, CDR1 is SGHDT and CDR2 is YYEEEE. The CDR3 contains 15 residues. CDR3 sequence: CASSFRTTGANVLTF. The CDR3 bases are TGTGCCAGCAGCTTCCGGACTACTGGGGCCAACGTCCTGACTTTC.